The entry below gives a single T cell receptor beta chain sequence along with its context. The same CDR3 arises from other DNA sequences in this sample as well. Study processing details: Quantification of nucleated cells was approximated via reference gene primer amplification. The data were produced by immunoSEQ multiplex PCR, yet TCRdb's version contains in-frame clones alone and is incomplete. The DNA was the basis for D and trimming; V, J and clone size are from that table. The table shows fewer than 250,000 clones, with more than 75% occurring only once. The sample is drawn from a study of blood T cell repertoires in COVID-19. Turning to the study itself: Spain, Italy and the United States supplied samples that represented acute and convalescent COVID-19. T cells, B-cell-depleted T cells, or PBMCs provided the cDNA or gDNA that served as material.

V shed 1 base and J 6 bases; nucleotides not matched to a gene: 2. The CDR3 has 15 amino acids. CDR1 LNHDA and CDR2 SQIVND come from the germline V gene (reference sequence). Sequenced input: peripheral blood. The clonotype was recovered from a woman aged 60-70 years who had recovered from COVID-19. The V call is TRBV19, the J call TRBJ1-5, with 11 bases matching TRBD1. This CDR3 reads CASSIGTGGGQPQHF. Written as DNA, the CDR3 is TGTGCCAGTAGTATAGGGACAGGGGGCGGTCAGCCCCAGCATTTT.